This entry features one TCR beta chain sequence. As yet, its antigen is unknown. A multiplex PCR was run with 60 Vbeta primers and 13 Jbeta primers. Data came from immunoSEQ multiplex PCR; TCRdb stores just in-frame clones and leaves some out. The sample lists around 160,000 clones, 60% to 80% occurring once. The sample belongs to a study of cytomegalovirus exposure and HLA in healthy donors. Each donor was nominally healthy when sampled (though unrecorded immune exposures were likely). Study-wide points: A likely sequencing artifact accounted for one observed cluster of highly shared sequence variants.

The clonotype comes from a woman aged 35 to 49 in good health and CMV-seropositive. The sample was PBMCs.

CDR3 sequence reads: CSAGHVYEQFF. The DNA of the CDR3 is TGCAGTGCTGGCCACGTTTATGAGCAGTTCTTC. The V call is TRBV20-1, the J call TRBJ2-1; the D is unclear. The CDR3 is made up of 11 amino acids. The ends were cut back, 5 bases at V and 8 bases at J, with 10 bases in the middle. Looked up from germline, CDR1 is DFQATT and CDR2 is SNEGSKA (reference sequence).